A few counts support the clone carrying this TCR beta chain. The data were taken from a study of blood T cells in healthy people across ages. Using a J-beta primer mix together with a sample-barcoded 5' primer, a second PCR was run for roughly 6 to 11 cycles. TCRdb reanalysed the 5' RACE reads using MiXCR and keeps one entry per CDR3 protein. The sample carries some 1 million distinct CDR3 sequences, roughly 45% recorded once. Germline lookup yields CDR1 DFQATT and CDR2 SNEGSKA (reference sequence). After removal of 0 bases from V and 5 bases from J, the junction contained 9 bases not matched to a gene. This CDR3 region has 15 residues.

The sequence derives from a woman in her sixties or seventies in good health. The sample was blood. The rearrangement links TRBV20-1 to TRBJ2-5, with 7 bases aligning to TRBD1. CDR3: CSARELDRLKETQYF. CDR3 nucleotide sequence: TGCAGTGCTAGAGAACTGGACAGGTTAAAGGAGACCCAGTACTTC.